A single sample is the source of the 13 T cell receptor beta chains below, sequenced in a study of cytomegalovirus exposure and HLA in healthy donors. PCR primers comprised 60 Vbeta and 13 Jbeta primers. Assay used: immunoSEQ multiplex PCR; TCRdb lists only in-frame clones, some missing. The sample has about 180,000 clones; under 80% are singletons. Sequences were obtained from PBMCs. These receptor sequences come from a human donor in good health.

The rearrangement joins TRBV6-1 to TRBJ1-5; the match to TRBD1 covers 7 bases. The CDR3 runs 15 residues. CDR1 is MNHNS, CDR2 SASEGT, per germline. Trimming removed 6 bases from V and 4 bases from J; junction bases left unmatched: 9. CDR3 nucleotide sequence: TGTGCCAGCAGGCGGTTGGTACAGGGGAATCAGCCCCAGCATTTT. This gives the protein CASRRLVQGNQPQHF.

The CDR3 DNA reads as TGCGCCAGCAGCTTAGAGGGCGCCCACGAGCAGTACTTC. Protein sequence: CASSLEGAHEQYF. The chain uses TRBV5-1 and TRBJ2-7; maybe TRBD2 (5 bases). The germline V gene has CDR1 SGHRS and CDR2 YFSETQ. V lost 2 bases and J 5 bases, leaving 11 bases between the germline ends. The CDR3 has 13 amino acids.

V is TRBV27 and J is TRBJ2-1, with a possible D match to TRBD2 (5 bases). V lost 5 bases and J lost 6, with 14 bases in between. The CDR3 is 14 amino acids. The V gene's germline CDR1 is MNHEY and CDR2 SMNVEV (reference sequence). CDR3 sequence reads: CASSRASSANEQFF. The CDR3 nucleotides are TGTGCCAGCAGTAGGGCTAGCAGTGCCAATGAGCAGTTCTTC.

The chain recombines TRBV4-1 with TRBJ1-4; the D gene is possibly TRBD1 (5 bases). The germline CDR1 and CDR2 sequences are MGHRA and YSYEKL. This CDR3 region has 16 residues. Trimming took 1 base from V and 4 from J, leaving 13 bases between them. The CDR3 here is CASSQASGWGNEKLFF. CDR3 DNA sequence: TGCGCCAGCAGCCAAGCCTCAGGGTGGGGTAATGAAAAACTGTTTTTT.

The table lists this clone with a count of one. The chain joins TRBV30 to TRBJ2-3; 7 bases fit TRBD1. Germline CDR1 GTSNPN, CDR2 SVGIG (reference sequence). The V segment lost 3 bases and the J segment 3 bases; nucleotides outside the gene matches: 6. There are 14 residues in the CDR3. The CDR3 bases are TGTGCCTGGAGGACAGGGAAAGGGACAGATACGCAGTATTTT. Translated, it gives CAWRTGKGTDTQYF.

The rearrangement uses TRBV5-4 and TRBJ1-1; D is perhaps TRBD1 (5 bases). Germline lookup yields CDR1 SGHNT and CDR2 YYREEE (reference sequence). Trimming took off 3 bases at V and 0 bases at J, with 6 bases between the two ends. The CDR3 runs to 13 residues. The CDR3 is CASSWGVNTEAFF. CDR3 nucleotides: TGTGCCAGCAGCTGGGGGGTGAACACTGAAGCTTTCTTT.

J is TRBJ2-5 and V is TRBV15; 9 bases are a match to TRBD2. The V gene end was trimmed by 11 bases and the J gene end by 6 bases; junction bases not matched to a gene: 19. The length of the CDR3 is 16 residues. From germline, CDR1 is LNHNV and CDR2 YYDKDF (reference sequence). CDR3 in DNA: TGTGCCCCCAACCGGTCGGCAGCGGGGGGCTGTCAGACCCAGTACTTC. It specifies CAPNRSAAGGCQTQYF. The full variable domain, in which reference TRBV15 and TRBJ2-5 provide the parts outside the CDR3, is DAMVIQNPRYQVTQFGKPVTLSCSQTLNHNVMYWYQQKSSQAPKLLFHYYDKDFNNEADTPDNFQSRRPNTSFCFLDIRSPGLGDTAMYLCAPNRSAAGGCQTQYFGPGTRLLVL.

This clone was seen only a few times. The V call is TRBV7-9, the J call TRBJ1-1, with a weak D call TRBD1 (6 bases). The ends were cut back, 3 bases at V and 10 bases at J, with 12 bases in the middle. The CDR3 sequence is 12 residues long. Germline V gene data show CDR1 as SEHNR and CDR2 as FQNEAQ (reference sequence). The CDR3 DNA is TGTGCCAGCAGCTTCGGGGGGGCGACAGCTTTCTTT. Amino acid sequence: CASSFGGATAFF.

V gene TRBV7-2 combines with J gene TRBJ1-2; D uncertain. Trimming took off 5 bases at V and 3 bases at J, with 4 bases between the two ends. Germline CDR1 SGHTA, CDR2 FQGNSA. This CDR3 region has 11 residues. In DNA form, the CDR3 reads TGTGCCAGCAGCCCGTACTATGGCTACACCTTC. Its protein is CASSPYYGYTF. Using reference TRBV7-2 and TRBJ1-2 for the parts outside the CDR3, the full variable domain is GAGVSQSPSNKVTEKGKDVELRCDPISGHTALYWYRQSLGQGLEFLIYFQGNSAPDKSGLPSDRFSAERTGGSVSTLTIQRTQQEDSAVYLCASSPYYGYTFGSGTRLTVV.

This rearrangement joins TRBV5-1 to TRBJ2-7, with TRBD1 matching over 9 bases. The CDR3 spans 15 residues. Germline CDR1 SGHRS, CDR2 YFSETQ. V lost 4 bases to trimming and J lost 5 bases; unmatched junction nucleotides: 10. The CDR3 bases are TGCGCCAGCAGCCAAACAGGGGGCGTATTAGACGAGCAGTACTTC. This gives the protein CASSQTGGVLDEQYF.

The chain joins TRBV2 to TRBJ2-5; D possibly corresponds to TRBD1 (5 bases). Germline V lookup: CDR1 SNHLY, CDR2 FYNNEI. V was trimmed by 2 bases and J by 9 bases, leaving 16 bases between them. The CDR3 contains 14 residues. In nucleotides, the CDR3 is TGTGCCAGCAGTGAAAGGGCAGGCCCAGGGCCCCAGTACTTC. This codes for CASSERAGPGPQYF.

The chain uses TRBV7-6 and TRBJ2-7, with TRBD2 identical over 9 bases. Per the germline V gene, CDR1 is SGHVS and CDR2 is FNYEAQ. CDR3 length: 16 amino acids. The ends lost 11 bases at V and 4 bases at J; junction bases unmatched: 18. For the CDR3, the DNA is TGTGCCGATGGAGTCGGGCCTAGCGGGGACCAATACGAGCAGTACTTC. It codes for CADGVGPSGDQYEQYF.

The V call is TRBV7-3, the J call TRBJ1-1; weak D call: TRBD1 (5 bases). V lost 5 bases to trimming and J lost 1 base, with 8 bases between them. CDR3 length: 13 residues. CDR1 is SGHTA and CDR2 is FQGTGA in the germline V gene. The CDR3 sequence is CASSPTANTEAFF. The CDR3 DNA sequence: TGTGCCAGCAGCCCGACAGCGAACACTGAAGCTTTCTTT. Looking up the rest from reference TRBV7-3 and TRBJ1-1 gives the full variable domain: GAGVSQTPSNKVTEKGKYVELRCDPISGHTALYWYRQSLGQGPEFLIYFQGTGAADDSGLPNDRFFAVRPEGSVSTLKIQRTERGDSAVYLCASSPTANTEAFFGQGTRLTVV.